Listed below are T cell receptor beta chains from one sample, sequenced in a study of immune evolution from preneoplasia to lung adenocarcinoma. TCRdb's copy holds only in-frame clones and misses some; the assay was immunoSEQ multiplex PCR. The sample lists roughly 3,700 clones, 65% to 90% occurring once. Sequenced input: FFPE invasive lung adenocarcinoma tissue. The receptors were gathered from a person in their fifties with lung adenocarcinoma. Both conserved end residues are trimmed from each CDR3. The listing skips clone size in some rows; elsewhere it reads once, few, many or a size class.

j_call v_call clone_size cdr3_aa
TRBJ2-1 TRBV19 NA ASLPGAGDNEQF
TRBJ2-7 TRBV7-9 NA ASSSIQGSEQY
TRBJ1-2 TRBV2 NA ASSPDRGSYGYT
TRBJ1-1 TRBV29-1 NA SVRQQGGNTEAF
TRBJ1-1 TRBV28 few ASSSLPPGTAGTEAF
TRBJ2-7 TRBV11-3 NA ASSFGTGGIYEQY
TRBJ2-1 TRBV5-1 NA ASSLAGTVYNEQF
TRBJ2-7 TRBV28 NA ASSFWTSGSYEQY
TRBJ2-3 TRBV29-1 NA SVDSLLAQY
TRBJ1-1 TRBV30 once AWSTRDRGSTEAF
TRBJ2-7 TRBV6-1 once ASIRRTYEQY
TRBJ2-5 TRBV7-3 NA ASSSPKGYQETQY
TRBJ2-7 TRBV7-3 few ASSLQGGSDEQY
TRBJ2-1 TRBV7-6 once ASSLEAESYNEQF
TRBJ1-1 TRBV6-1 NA ASTLMGVGTEAF
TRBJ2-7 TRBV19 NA ASSIGTSAGEEQY
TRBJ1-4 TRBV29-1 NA SVAGRLANEKLF
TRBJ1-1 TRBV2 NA ASSPQRPSQGGTEAF
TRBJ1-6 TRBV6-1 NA ASRRGRESPLH
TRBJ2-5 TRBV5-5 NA ASRYRVGQKETQY
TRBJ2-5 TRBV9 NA ASSVATSGRARGGKETQY
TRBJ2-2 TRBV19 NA ASSIGGSGELF
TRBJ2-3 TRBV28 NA ASSSLGGAGASTDTQY
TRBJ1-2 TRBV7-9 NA ASSLATGTPNYGHT
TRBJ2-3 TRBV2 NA ASNRQGGTDTQY
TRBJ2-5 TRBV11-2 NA ASTADLEELETQY
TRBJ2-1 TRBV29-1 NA SVVSYNEQF
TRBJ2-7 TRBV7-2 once ASSLETGGYEQY
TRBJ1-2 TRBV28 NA ASSSQGNYGYT
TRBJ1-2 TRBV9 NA ASSPQRDSVNYGYT
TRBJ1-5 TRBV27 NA ASSPNRGGQPQH
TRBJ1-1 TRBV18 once ASSSSGNTEAF
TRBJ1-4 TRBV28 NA ASSLYYEKLF
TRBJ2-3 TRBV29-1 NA SASRTRGTDTQY
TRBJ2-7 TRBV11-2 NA ASSSLGVASSSYEQY
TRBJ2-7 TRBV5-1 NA ASSLESYEQY
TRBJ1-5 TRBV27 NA ASSSLGGNQPQH
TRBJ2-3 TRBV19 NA ASKASISTDTQY
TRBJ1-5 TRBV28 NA ASSSDRKGHQPQH
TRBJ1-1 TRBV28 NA ASRTGDLNTEAF
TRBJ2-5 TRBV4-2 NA ASSRQLAAEETQY
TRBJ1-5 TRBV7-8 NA ASSLGGDRGNQPQH
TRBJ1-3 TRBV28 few ASSPGTGSGNTIY
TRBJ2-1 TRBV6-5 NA ASSFIAGMGNEQF
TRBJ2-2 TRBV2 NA ASSDRANTGELF
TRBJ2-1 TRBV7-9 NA ASSATGDDEQF
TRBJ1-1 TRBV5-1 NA ASSFGTPNTEAF
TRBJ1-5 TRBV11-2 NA ASSLGSQPQH
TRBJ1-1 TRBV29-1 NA SARRDRAEAF
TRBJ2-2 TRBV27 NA ASSLYGGGRITGELF
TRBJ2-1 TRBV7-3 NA ASSLRGTSGSYNEQF
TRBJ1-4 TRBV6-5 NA ASRSGGGDEKLF
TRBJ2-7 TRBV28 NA ASSMGLAGELVTYEQY
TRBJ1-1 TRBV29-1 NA SVGGGGANTEAF
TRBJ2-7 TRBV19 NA ASSSSGRRSEQY